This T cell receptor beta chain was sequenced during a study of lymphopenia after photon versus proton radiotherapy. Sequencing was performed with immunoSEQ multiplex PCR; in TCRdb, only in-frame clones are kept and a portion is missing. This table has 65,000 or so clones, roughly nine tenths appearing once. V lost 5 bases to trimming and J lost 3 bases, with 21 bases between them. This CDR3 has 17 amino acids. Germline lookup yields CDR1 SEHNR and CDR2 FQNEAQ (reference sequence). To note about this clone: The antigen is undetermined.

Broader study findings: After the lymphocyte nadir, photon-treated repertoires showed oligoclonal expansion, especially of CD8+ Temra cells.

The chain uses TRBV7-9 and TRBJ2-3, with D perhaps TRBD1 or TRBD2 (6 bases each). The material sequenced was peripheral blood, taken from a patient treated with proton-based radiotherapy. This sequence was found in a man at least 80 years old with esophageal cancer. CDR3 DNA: TGTGCCAGCAGCACCGGGGGCGGACCAAAGGGGACAGATACGCAGTATTTT. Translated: CASSTGGGPKGTDTQYF.